This T cell receptor (beta chain) stems from a study of blood T cell repertoires in COVID-19. Study-level background: Samples taken during acute and convalescent COVID-19 were collected in the United States, Italy and Spain. PBMCs, B-cell-depleted T cells, or T cells were the source of the cDNA or gDNA that made up the material.

Authors' methods: Reference gene primer amplification yielded estimated nucleated cell counts. Clones were sequenced by immunoSEQ multiplex PCR, and TCRdb holds only the in-frame ones, with some missing. V and J calls and clone size are copied from that table; D and trimming were computed from the DNA. The data contain around 130,000 clones, 84% of them seen just once; the ten biggest clones take up approximately 18%. Germline-derived CDR1 and CDR2 are SGHDT and YYEEEE. Germline trimming cut 3 bases from V and 8 bases from J; bases unmatched to any gene: 11. CDR3 length: 15 residues. This clonotype was sampled from a woman aged 80 or over with acute or convalescent COVID-19. The chain joins TRBV5-6 to TRBJ1-2; TRBD1 matches 9 bases. Sequenced sample: peripheral blood. CDR3 protein: CASSSGQGIGRGYTF. The DNA for the CDR3 is TGTGCCAGCAGCTCGGGACAGGGTATCGGTCGGGGCTACACCTTC.